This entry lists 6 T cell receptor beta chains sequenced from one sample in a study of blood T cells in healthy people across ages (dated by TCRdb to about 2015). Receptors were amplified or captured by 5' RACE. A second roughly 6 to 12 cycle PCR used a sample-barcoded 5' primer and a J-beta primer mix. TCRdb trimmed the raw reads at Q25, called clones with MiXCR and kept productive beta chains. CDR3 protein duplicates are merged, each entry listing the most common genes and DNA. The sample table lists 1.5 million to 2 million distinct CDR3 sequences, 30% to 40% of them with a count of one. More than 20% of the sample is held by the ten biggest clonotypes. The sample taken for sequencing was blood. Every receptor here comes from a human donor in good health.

The CDR3 sequence is CSATVDNYEQYF. The CDR3 nucleotides are TGCAGTGCTACTGTGGACAACTACGAGCAGTACTTC. The gene calls are TRBV20-1 and TRBJ2-7; tentatively, D is TRBD1 (5 bases). The V end lost 4 bases, the J end lost 3 bases, and 10 bases lay between the germline ends. Germline V gives CDR1 DFQATT, CDR2 SNEGSKA (reference sequence). This CDR3 has 12 residues.

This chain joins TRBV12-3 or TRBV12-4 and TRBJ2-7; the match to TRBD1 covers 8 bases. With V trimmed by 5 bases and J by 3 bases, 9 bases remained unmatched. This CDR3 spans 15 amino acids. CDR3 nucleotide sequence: TGTGCCAGCAGTGTTACCGGGACAGGATTCTACGAGCAGTACTTC. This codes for CASSVTGTGFYEQYF.

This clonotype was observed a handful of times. CDR3 nucleotide sequence: TGCGCCAGCAGCAATTTTAAAGGTACCACAGGGAGGAAGGACTATGGCTACACCTTC. It codes for CASSNFKGTTGRKDYGYTF. The chain recombines TRBV21-1 with TRBJ1-2; the tabulated D call, TRBD1, remains unverified against the DNA. TRBV21-1 is marked as a pseudogene. CDR3 length equals 19 residues.

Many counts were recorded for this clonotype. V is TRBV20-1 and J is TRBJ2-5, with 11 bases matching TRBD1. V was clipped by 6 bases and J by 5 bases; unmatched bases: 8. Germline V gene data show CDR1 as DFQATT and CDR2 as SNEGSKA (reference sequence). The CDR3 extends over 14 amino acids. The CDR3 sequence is CSAPGTGGWETQYF. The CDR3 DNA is TGCAGTGCCCCGGGGACAGGGGGTTGGGAGACCCAGTACTTC.

The CDR3 loop is CASIGQNTEAFF. The CDR3 DNA is TGCGCCAGCATTGGACAGAACACTGAAGCTTTCTTT. The chain is built from TRBV5-1 and TRBJ1-1; a weak D match, TRBD1 (5 bases). The germline CDR1 and CDR2 sequences are SGHRS and YFSETQ. Trimming stripped 6 bases from V and 1 base from J, with 7 bases between. This CDR3 has 12 amino acids.

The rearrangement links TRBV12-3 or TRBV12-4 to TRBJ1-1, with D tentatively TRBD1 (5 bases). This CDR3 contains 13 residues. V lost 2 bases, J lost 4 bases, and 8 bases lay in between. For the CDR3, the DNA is TGTGCCAGCAGTTTATGGGGCAGCACTGAAGCTTTCTTT. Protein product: CASSLWGSTEAFF.